This TCR beta chain was sequenced for a study of blood T cell repertoires in COVID-19. Turning to the study itself: T cells, B-cell-depleted T cells, or PBMCs supplied cDNA or gDNA.

This CDR3 is built from 14 residues. V dropped 8 bases and J dropped 0 bases, with 13 bases sitting between them. The germline V gene encodes CDR1 MNHEY and CDR2 SVGAGI. Under the authors' procedure: Scientists estimated how many nucleated cells there were by amplifying reference gene primers. Only in-frame clones appear in the TCRdb table, and some are missing; sequencing was by immunoSEQ multiplex PCR. That table gives V, J and clone size, and the DNA gave D and trimming. Here the sample spans a few hundred thousand clones, 70% to 85% being singletons. The sample comprised peripheral blood. This chain joins TRBV6-5 and TRBJ1-1, with D possibly TRBD1 on 6 matching bases. This clonotype was obtained from a human donor with acute or convalescent COVID-19. The donor label of this sample is uncertain. The CDR3 loop is CASQRGRMNTEAFF. In DNA form, the CDR3 reads TGTGCCAGCCAGCGGGGGCGCATGAACACTGAAGCTTTCTTT.